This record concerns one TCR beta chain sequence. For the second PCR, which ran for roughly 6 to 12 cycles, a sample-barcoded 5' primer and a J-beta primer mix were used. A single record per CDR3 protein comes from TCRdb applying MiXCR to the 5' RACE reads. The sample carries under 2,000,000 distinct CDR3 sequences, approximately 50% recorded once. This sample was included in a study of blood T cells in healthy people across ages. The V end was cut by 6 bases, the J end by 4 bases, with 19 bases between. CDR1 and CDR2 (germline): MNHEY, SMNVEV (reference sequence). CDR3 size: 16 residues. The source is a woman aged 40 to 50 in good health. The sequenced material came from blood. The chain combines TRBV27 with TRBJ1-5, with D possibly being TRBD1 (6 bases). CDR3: CASRESPGDRNQPQHF. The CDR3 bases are TGTGCCAGCAGAGAGTCACCGGGAGACAGGAATCAGCCCCAGCATTTT.